Sequencing of this T cell receptor (beta chain) was carried out in a study of beta chain features in type 1 diabetes. CDR1 and CDR2 from the germline V gene are SNHLY and FYNNEI. V was shortened by 6 bases and J by 1 base, with 12 bases between the two germline ends. The CDR3 runs to 14 residues. Notes on the study in general: cDNA-based sequencing might over-represent cells highly expressing TCR. People with Type 1 diabetes carried modestly yet significantly shorter TCRB CDR3s in all four CD4+ subsets.

All of the isolated RNA was reverse transcribed, so expressed TCRB transcripts were sequenced. Here immunoSEQ multiplex PCR was the method, and the copy in TCRdb shows in-frame clones only, minus some. This sample yields around 690,000 clones, of which 9.5% to 15% are seen a single time; approximately 0.11% belongs to the top ten. In this sample, this clone turned up a few times. What it binds is not known. What was sequenced was naive CD4+ T cells from blood. The chain couples TRBV2 to TRBJ1-2; D is uncertain. This receptor was obtained from a man aged 25-40 years with type 1 diabetes. The CDR3 DNA is TGTGCCAGCAGCTTTGGACGGATTAACTATGGCTACACCTTC. This translates into CASSFGRINYGYTF.